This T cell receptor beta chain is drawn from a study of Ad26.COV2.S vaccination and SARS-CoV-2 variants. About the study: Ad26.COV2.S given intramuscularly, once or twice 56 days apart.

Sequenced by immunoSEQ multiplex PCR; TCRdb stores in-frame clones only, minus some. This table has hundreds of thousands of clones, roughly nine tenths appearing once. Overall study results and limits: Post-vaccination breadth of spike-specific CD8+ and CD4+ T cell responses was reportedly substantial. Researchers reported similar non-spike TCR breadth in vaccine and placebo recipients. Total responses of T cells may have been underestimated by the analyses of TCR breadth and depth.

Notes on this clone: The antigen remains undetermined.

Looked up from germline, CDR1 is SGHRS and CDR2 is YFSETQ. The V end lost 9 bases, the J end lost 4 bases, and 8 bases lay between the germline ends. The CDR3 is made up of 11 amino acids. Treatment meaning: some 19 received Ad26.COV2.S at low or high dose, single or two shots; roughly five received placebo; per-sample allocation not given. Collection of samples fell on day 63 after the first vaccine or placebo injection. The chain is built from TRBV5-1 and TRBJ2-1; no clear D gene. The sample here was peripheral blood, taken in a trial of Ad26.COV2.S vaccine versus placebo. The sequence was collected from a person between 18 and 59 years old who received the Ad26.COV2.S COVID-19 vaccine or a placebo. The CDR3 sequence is CATTEYNEQFF. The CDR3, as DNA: TGCGCCACTACAGAGTACAATGAGCAGTTCTTC.